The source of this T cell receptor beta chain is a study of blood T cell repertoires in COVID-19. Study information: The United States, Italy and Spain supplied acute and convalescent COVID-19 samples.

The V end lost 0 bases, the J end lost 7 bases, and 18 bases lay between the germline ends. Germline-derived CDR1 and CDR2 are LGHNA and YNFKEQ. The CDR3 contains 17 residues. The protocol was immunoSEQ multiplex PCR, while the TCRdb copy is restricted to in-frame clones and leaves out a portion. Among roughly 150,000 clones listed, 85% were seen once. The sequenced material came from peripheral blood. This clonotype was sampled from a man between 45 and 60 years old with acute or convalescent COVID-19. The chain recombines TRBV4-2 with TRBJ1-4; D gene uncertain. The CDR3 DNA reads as TGTGCCAGCAGCCAAGAGTGGCGGGCCTGGCGCGTTGAAAAACTGTTTTTT. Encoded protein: CASSQEWRAWRVEKLFF.